These 9 T cell receptor beta chains share one sample of origin, sequenced in a study of blood T cell repertoires in COVID-19. The protocol was immunoSEQ multiplex PCR, while the TCRdb copy is restricted to in-frame clones and leaves out a portion. The sample has around 290,000 clones; around nine tenths are singletons. The material sequenced was PBMCs or T cells enriched from blood (not recorded which). Receptor source: a woman aged 40 to 50 who had recovered from COVID-19.

In this sample, this clone turned up once. The rearrangement uses TRBV18 and TRBJ1-4, with TRBD1 as a possible D gene (6 bases). The CDR3 sequence is 16 residues long. The V gene's germline CDR1 is KGHSH and CDR2 LQKENI. Trimming cost V 3 bases and J 4 bases, with 15 bases left between them. In DNA, the CDR3 is TGTGCCAGCTCACCGAGACCCGGGACAAGTAATGAAAAACTGTTTTTT. It specifies CASSPRPGTSNEKLFF.

The chain carries TRBV6-1 and TRBJ2-7, with 9 bases matching TRBD1. Germline CDR1 is MNHNS and CDR2 is SASEGT. The CDR3 is made up of 15 amino acids. The trim removed 2 bases at V and 6 bases at J, leaving 8 bases unmatched. The CDR3 DNA reads as TGTGCCAGCAGTGAATCCGGGACAGGGAATTTCGAGCAGTACTTC. Translating it yields CASSESGTGNFEQYF.

The chain carries TRBV5-1 and TRBJ2-5, with TRBD2 matching 8 bases. The CDR3 sequence is 15 residues long. Germline CDR1 SGHRS, CDR2 YFSETQ. V shed 0 bases, J shed 2 bases, and the junction held 3 bases outside the gene matches. The CDR3 is CASSLGVAGQETQYF. The DNA for the CDR3 is TGCGCCAGCAGCTTGGGGGTAGCGGGGCAAGAGACCCAGTACTTC. The whole variable domain, remainder taken from reference TRBV5-1 and TRBJ2-5, is KAGVTQTPRYLIKTRGQQVTLSCSPISGHRSVSWYQQTPGQGLQFLFEYFSETQRNKGNFPGRFSGRQFSNSRSEMNVSTLELGDSALYLCASSLGVAGQETQYFGPGTRLLVL.

The chain has TRBV7-8 and TRBJ1-5, with 7 bases that match TRBD1. From germline, CDR1 is SGHVS and CDR2 FQNEAQ. With V trimmed by 3 bases and J by 7 bases, 6 bases remained unmatched. This CDR3 spans 14 amino acids. The CDR3 reads CASSLTGIGQPQHF. The DNA of the CDR3 is TGTGCCAGCAGCTTGACAGGGATTGGGCAGCCCCAGCATTTT.

The chain uses TRBV5-4 and TRBJ1-1, with D perhaps TRBD1 (6 bases). This CDR3 has 12 amino acids. Trimming took off 1 base at V and 11 bases at J, with 12 bases between the two ends. In germline, CDR1 is SGHNT, CDR2 YYREEE (reference sequence). The CDR3 protein is CASSLSPGVAFF. Here the CDR3 DNA reads TGTGCCAGCAGCTTGAGTCCAGGGGTGGCTTTCTTT.

The chain joins TRBV5-1 to TRBJ2-5; D unresolved. CDR3 length equals 14 residues. Trimming took off 3 bases at V and 5 bases at J, with 14 bases between the two ends. CDR1 is SGHRS and CDR2 is YFSETQ in the germline V gene. The CDR3 loop reads CASSSGVTGETQYF. The CDR3 DNA follows: TGCGCCAGCAGCTCCGGAGTCACCGGGGAGACCCAGTACTTC.

The CDR3 loop is CASSHWRTSGSADTQYF. For the CDR3, the DNA is TGTGCCAGCAGCCATTGGCGGACTAGCGGGAGCGCAGATACGCAGTATTTT. The rearrangement links TRBV7-2 to TRBJ2-3; TRBD2 aligns across 13 bases. The CDR3 runs 17 residues. Germline V gene lookup returns CDR1 SGHTA and CDR2 FQGNSA. Trimming took 5 bases from V and 4 from J; bases not matched to a gene: 9.

This rearrangement joins TRBV9 to TRBJ1-6; possible D gene TRBD1, 5 bases. Germline CDR1 and CDR2: SGDLS and YYNGEE. With 0 bases removed from V and 7 bases from J, the gap between germline ends came to 23 bases. CDR3 length: 19 residues. The CDR3: CASSVEAGQPPELNSPLHF. The DNA of the CDR3 is TGTGCCAGCAGCGTAGAGGCAGGGCAACCCCCGGAGCTAAATTCACCCCTCCACTTT.

The rearrangement joins TRBV11-2 to TRBJ2-1; 9 positions agree with TRBD1. Germline V gives CDR1 SGHAT, CDR2 FQNNGV. The CDR3 extends over 15 amino acids. V lost 4 bases to trimming and J lost 7 bases; unmatched junction nucleotides: 8. CDR3 sequence: CASSSYRGRGNEQFF. CDR3 DNA sequence: TGTGCCAGCAGCTCGTACAGGGGGCGGGGGAATGAGCAGTTCTTC.